This TCR beta chain comes out of a study of cytomegalovirus exposure and HLA in healthy donors. Germline CDR1 and CDR2: MNHEY and SMNVEV (reference sequence). The V gene end was trimmed by 1 base and the J gene end by 7 bases; junction bases not matched to a gene: 6. CDR3 size: 15 residues. A multiplex PCR was run with 60 Vbeta primers and 13 Jbeta primers. This table comes from immunoSEQ multiplex PCR, and its TCRdb copy is limited to in-frame clones, with some not included. The table shows 150,000 to 200,000 clones, with approximately 67% occurring only once. Study-level results: With later analysis, a missense DCLRE1C variant became linked to TCR beta V- and J-gene trimming.

To note about this clone: Its antigen is as yet unknown.

The V call is TRBV27, the J call TRBJ2-2; 7 bases fit TRBD2. The sequenced material came from PBMCs. The TCR comes from a man aged 35-49 years in good health and CMV-seronegative. CDR3 sequence reads: CASSLWGGYGGELFF. In DNA form, the CDR3 reads TGTGCCAGCAGTTTATGGGGGGGATACGGCGGGGAGCTGTTTTTT.